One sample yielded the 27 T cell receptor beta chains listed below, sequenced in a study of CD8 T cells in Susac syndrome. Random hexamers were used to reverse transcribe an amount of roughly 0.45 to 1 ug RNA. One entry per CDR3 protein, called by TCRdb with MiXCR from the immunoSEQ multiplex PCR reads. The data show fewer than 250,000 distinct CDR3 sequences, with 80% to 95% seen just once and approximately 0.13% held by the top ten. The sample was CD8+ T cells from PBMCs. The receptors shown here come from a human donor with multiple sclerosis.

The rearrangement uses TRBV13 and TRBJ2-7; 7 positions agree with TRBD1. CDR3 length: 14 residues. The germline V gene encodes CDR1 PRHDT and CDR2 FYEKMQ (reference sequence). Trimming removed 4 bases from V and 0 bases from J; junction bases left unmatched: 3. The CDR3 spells CASSSQGNSYEQYF. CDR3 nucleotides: TGTGCCAGCAGCTCACAGGGGAACTCCTACGAGCAGTACTTC.

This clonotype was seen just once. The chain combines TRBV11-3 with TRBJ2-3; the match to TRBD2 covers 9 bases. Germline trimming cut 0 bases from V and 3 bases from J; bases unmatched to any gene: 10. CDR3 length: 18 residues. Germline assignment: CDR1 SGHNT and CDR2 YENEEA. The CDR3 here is CASSLDRASGGLTDTQYF. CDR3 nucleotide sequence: TGTGCCAGCAGCTTAGATCGGGCGAGCGGGGGGCTGACAGATACGCAGTATTTT.

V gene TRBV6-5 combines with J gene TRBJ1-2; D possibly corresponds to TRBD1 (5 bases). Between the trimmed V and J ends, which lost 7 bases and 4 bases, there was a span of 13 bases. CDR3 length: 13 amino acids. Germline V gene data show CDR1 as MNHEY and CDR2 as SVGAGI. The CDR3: CASTPGTAYGYTF. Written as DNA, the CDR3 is TGTGCCAGCACCCCCGGGACGGCCTATGGCTACACCTTC.

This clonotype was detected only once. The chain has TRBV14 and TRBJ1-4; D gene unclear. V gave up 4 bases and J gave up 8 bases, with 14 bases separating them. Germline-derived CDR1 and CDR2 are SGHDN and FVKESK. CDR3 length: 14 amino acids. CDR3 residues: CASSPDMYEEKLFF. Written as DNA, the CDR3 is TGTGCCAGCAGCCCAGATATGTACGAAGAAAAACTGTTTTTT. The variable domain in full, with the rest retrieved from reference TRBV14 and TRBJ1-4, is EAGVTQFPSHSVIEKGQTVTLRCDPISGHDNLYWYRRVMGKEIKFLLHFVKESKQDESGMPNNRFLAERTGGTYSTLKVQPAELEDSGVYFCASSPDMYEEKLFFGSGTQLSVL.

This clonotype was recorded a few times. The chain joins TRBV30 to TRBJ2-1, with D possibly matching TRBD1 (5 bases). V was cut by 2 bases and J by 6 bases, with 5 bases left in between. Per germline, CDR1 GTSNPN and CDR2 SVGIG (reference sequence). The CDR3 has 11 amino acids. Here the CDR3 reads CAWSRGNEQFF. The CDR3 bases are TGTGCCTGGAGTAGGGGCAATGAGCAGTTCTTC.

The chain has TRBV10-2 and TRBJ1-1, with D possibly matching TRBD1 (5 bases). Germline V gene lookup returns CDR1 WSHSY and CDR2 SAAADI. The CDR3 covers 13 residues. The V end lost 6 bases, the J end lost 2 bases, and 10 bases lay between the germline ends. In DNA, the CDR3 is TGCGCCAGCAGACGACAGAAAAACACTGAAGCTTTCTTT. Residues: CASRRQKNTEAFF.

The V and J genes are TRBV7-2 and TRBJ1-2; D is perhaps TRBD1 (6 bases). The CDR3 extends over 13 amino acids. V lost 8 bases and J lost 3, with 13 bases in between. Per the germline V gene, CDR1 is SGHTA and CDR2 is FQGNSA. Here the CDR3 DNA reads TGTGCCAGCTTTTCAGGGGTAGACTATGGCTACACCTTC. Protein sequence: CASFSGVDYGYTF. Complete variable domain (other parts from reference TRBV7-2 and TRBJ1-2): GAGVSQSPSNKVTEKGKDVELRCDPISGHTALYWYRQSLGQGLEFLIYFQGNSAPDKSGLPSDRFSAERTGGSVSTLTIQRTQQEDSAVYLCASFSGVDYGYTFGSGTRLTVV.

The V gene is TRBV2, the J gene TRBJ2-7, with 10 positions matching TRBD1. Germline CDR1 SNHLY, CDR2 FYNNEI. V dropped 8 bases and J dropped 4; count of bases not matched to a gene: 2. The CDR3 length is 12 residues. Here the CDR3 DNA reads TGTGCCAGCGAGGACAGGGGGTACGAGCAGTACTTC. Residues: CASEDRGYEQYF.

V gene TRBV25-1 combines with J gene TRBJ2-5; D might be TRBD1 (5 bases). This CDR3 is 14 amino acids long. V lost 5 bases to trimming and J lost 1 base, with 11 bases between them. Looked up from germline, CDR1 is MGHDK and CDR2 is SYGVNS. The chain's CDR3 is CASSPDSFQETQYF. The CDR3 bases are TGTGCCAGCAGTCCTGACAGCTTCCAAGAGACCCAGTACTTC.

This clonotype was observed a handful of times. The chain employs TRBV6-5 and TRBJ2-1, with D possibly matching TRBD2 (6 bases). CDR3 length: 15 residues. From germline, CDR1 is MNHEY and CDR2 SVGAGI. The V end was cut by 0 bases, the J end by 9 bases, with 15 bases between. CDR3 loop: CASSYSEREYGEQFF. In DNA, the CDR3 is TGTGCCAGCAGTTACTCGGAACGGGAGTATGGTGAGCAGTTCTTC.

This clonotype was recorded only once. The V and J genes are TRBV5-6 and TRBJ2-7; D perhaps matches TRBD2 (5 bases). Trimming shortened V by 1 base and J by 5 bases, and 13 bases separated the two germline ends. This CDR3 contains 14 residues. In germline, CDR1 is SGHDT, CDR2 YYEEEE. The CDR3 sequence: CASSLLITGDEQYF. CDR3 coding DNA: TGTGCCAGCAGCTTGCTCATCACCGGGGACGAGCAGTACTTC.

The CDR3 sequence is CASSPFDRGLSTDTQYF. CDR3 DNA: TGTGCCAGCAGCCCATTCGACAGGGGGCTTAGCACAGATACGCAGTATTTT. The chain links TRBV3-1 to TRBJ2-3; 10 nucleotides match TRBD1. CDR3 length: 17 residues. V was clipped by 4 bases and J by 0 bases; unmatched bases: 7. CDR1 is LGHDT, CDR2 YNNKEL, per germline (reference sequence).

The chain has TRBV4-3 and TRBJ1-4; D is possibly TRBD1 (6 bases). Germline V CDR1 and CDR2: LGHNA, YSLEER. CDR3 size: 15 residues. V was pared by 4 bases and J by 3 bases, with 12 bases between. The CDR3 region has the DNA TGCGCCAGCAGCCCCAACGGACAGCCTAATGAAAAACTGTTTTTT. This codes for CASSPNGQPNEKLFF.

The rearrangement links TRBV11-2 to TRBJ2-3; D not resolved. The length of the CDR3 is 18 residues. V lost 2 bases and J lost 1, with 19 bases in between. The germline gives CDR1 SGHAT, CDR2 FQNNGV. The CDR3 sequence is CASSLWDGDLGRTDTQYF. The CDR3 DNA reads TGTGCCAGCAGCTTATGGGATGGGGATTTAGGACGCACAGATACGCAGTATTTT.

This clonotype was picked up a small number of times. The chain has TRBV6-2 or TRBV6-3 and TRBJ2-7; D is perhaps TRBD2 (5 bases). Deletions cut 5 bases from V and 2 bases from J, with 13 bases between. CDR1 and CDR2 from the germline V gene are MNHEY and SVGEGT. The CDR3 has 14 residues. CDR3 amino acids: CASSRGLVAYEQYF. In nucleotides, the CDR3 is TGTGCCAGCAGTCGGGGTCTGGTGGCCTACGAGCAGTACTTC.

The CDR3 is CASSLQGAHTEAFF. CDR3 bases: TGTGCCAGCAGCCTCCAGGGGGCGCACACTGAAGCTTTCTTT. This chain connects TRBV14 to TRBJ1-1; 8 nucleotides align to TRBD1. The CDR3 is 14 residues long. V dropped 4 bases and J dropped 3; count of bases not matched to a gene: 4. Per the germline V gene, CDR1 is SGHDN and CDR2 is FVKESK.

DNA for the CDR3: TGTGCCAGTAGTACGGGGGGGCCCTACAATGAGCAGTTCTTC. This codes for CASSTGGPYNEQFF. V and J are TRBV19 and TRBJ2-1; the match to TRBD2 covers 8 bases. The trim removed 4 bases at V and 2 bases at J, leaving 1 base unmatched. Germline V lookup: CDR1 LNHDA, CDR2 SQIVND (reference sequence). CDR3 length equals 14 residues.

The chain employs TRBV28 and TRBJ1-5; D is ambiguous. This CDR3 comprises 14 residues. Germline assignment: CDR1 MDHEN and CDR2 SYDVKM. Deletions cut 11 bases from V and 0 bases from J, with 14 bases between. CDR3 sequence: CAVKITVSNQPQHF. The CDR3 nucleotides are TGTGCCGTAAAAATAACAGTTAGCAATCAGCCCCAGCATTTT.

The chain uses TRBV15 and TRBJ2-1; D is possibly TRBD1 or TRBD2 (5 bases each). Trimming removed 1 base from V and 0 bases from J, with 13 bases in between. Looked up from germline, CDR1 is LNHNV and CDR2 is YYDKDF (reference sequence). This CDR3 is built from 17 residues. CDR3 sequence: CATSRGTGPSSYNEQFF. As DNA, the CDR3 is TGTGCCACCAGCAGAGGAACGGGGCCTAGCTCCTACAATGAGCAGTTCTTC.

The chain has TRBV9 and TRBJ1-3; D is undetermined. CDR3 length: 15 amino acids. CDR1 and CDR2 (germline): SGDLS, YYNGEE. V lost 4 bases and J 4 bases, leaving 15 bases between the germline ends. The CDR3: CASSPFSGSGNTIYF. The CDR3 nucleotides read TGTGCCAGCAGCCCATTCTCGGGGTCCGGAAACACCATATATTTT.

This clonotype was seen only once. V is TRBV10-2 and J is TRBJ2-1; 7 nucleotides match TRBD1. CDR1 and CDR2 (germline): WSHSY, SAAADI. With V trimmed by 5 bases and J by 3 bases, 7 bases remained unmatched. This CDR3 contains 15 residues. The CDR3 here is CASSLDRYGYNEQFF. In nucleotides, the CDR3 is TGCGCCAGCAGTTTGGACAGGTACGGCTACAATGAGCAGTTCTTC.

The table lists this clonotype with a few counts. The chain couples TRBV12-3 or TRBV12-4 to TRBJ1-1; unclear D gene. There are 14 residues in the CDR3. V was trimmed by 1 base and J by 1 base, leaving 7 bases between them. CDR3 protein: CASSLGSGNTEAFF. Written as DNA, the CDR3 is TGTGCCAGCAGTTTAGGCAGTGGGAACACTGAAGCTTTCTTT.

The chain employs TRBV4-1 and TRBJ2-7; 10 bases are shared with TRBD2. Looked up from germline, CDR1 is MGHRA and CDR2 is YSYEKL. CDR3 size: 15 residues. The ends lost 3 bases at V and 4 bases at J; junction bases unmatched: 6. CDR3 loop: CASSQIAGGPYEQYF. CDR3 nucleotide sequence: TGCGCCAGCAGCCAGATAGCGGGGGGCCCTTACGAGCAGTACTTC.

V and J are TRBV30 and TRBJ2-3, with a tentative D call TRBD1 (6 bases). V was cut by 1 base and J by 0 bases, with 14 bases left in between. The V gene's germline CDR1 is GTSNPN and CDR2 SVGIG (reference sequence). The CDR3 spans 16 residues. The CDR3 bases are TGTGCCTGGAGTGCTAAACAGGGCCCAAGCACAGATACGCAGTATTTT. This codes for CAWSAKQGPSTDTQYF.

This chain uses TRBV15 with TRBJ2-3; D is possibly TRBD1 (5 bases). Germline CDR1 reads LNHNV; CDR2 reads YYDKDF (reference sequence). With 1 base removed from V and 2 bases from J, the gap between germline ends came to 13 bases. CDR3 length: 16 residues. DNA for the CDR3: TGTGCCACCAGCAGAGTGCCAGGGTCCTTCACAGATACGCAGTATTTT. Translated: CATSRVPGSFTDTQYF.

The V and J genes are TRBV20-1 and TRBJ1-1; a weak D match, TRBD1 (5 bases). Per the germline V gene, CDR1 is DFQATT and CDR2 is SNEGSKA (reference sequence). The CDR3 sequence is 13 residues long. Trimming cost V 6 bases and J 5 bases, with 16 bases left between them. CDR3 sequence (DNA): TGCAGTGCCCCCGGGACCGGGGATACTGAAGCTTTCTTT. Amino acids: CSAPGTGDTEAFF.

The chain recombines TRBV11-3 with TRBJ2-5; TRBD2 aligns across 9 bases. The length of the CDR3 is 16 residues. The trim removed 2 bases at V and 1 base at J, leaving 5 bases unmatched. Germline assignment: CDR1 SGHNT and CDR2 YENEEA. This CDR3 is CASSLRAGGTQETQYF. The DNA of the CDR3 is TGTGCCAGCAGCTTACGTGCGGGGGGGACCCAAGAGACCCAGTACTTC.